This T cell receptor (beta chain) emerged from a study of beta chain features in type 1 diabetes. Whole-study findings and limits: Among all four CD4+ subsets, Type 1 diabetes patients had TCRB CDR3s that were moderately but significantly shorter.

Note on this clone: The antigen is not known.

The study reverse transcribed the entire isolated RNA, so it sequenced expressed TCRB transcripts. This table comes from immunoSEQ multiplex PCR, and its TCRdb copy is limited to in-frame clones, with some not included. The table lists roughly 730,000 clones, around an eighth of them singletons. It was via CD45RO/CCR7/CD25/CD127/CD95/CD27 that CD4+ naive, central memory, regulatory and stem cell-like memory cells were sorted. CDR3 length equals 19 residues. V gave up 4 bases and J gave up 0 bases, with 19 bases separating them. The germline V gene encodes CDR1 MGHRA and CDR2 YSYEKL. The sequence was obtained from a man between 18 and 29 years old with type 1 diabetes. The sample taken for sequencing was naive CD4+ T cells from blood. The chain recombines TRBV4-1 with TRBJ2-6; tentative D call: TRBD1 (6 bases). In nucleotides, the CDR3 is TGCGCCAGCAGCCGGGGCCCTAGACAGGATAACTCTGGGGCCAACGTCCTGACTTTC. Amino acid sequence: CASSRGPRQDNSGANVLTF.